These 16 T cell receptor beta chains were all obtained from the same sample, sequenced in a study of monozygotic twins with inflammatory bowel disease (dated by TCRdb to about 2019). To prepare the library, 5' RACE was applied. Data came from an Illumina HiSeq 2500. TCRdb reprocessed the reads; each CDR3 protein sequence makes one entry, and DNA is unavailable. The sample table gives fewer than 350,000 distinct CDR3 sequences. The ten largest clones take up 2% to 2.5% of the sample. Specimen: blood. The source of these receptors is a human donor with ulcerative colitis or Crohn's disease, or a healthy co-twin of an affected twin (not recorded which).

This chain links TRBV6-2 or TRBV6-3 with TRBJ1-1; TCRdb reports TRBD1, a call that lacks DNA to check it against. This CDR3 spans 14 amino acids. The germline CDR1 and CDR2 sequences are MNHEY and SVGEGT. CDR3 loop: CASILMGGNTEAFF.

This chain uses TRBV7-6 with TRBJ2-2; TCRdb lists TRBD2, though no DNA is available to test this call. The CDR3 is made up of 17 amino acids. Germline-derived CDR1 and CDR2 are SGHVS and FNYEAQ. CDR3 protein: CASSLKAGGKNTGELFF.

The V gene is TRBV6-1, the J gene TRBJ2-5; the D call of TRBD2 rests on TCRdb alone, since no DNA is present to check it. The CDR3 consists of 15 residues. Germline V gene lookup returns CDR1 MNHNS and CDR2 SASEGT. The CDR3 protein is CASTSSGGVVETQYF.

J is TRBJ1-4 and V is TRBV5-1; checking the TCRdb D call of TRBD1 is not possible without DNA. Germline V lookup: CDR1 SGHRS, CDR2 YFSETQ. This CDR3 comprises 14 residues. The CDR3 sequence: CASSHGTTNEKLFF.

The chain combines TRBV5-4 with TRBJ2-5. Germline-derived CDR1 and CDR2 are SGHNT and YYREEE (reference sequence). The CDR3 is 14 amino acids. The CDR3: CASSSGLAQETQYF.

The CDR3 region is CASSLTSFTGQALNYGYTF. The chain recombines TRBV11-1 with TRBJ1-2; absent DNA, TCRdb's TRBD1 call cannot be checked. Germline-derived CDR1 and CDR2 are SGHAT and FQDESV (reference sequence). The CDR3 covers 19 residues.

The V and J genes are TRBV12-3 or TRBV12-4 and TRBJ1-1; as DNA is missing, the TRBD1 call by TCRdb cannot be tested. This CDR3 has 15 amino acids. This CDR3 reads CASTKEGGRNTEAFF.

V usage is TRBV10-3 and J usage is TRBJ2-7; TCRdb outputs TRBD1, but without DNA this stays unchecked. This CDR3 comprises 13 residues. Germline V gene data show CDR1 as ENHRY and CDR2 as SYGVKD. The CDR3: CAIRNGGGHEQYF.

The rearrangement uses TRBV4-3 and TRBJ1-2; absent DNA, TCRdb's TRBD1 call cannot be checked. The CDR3 spans 16 residues. Germline V gives CDR1 LGHNA, CDR2 YSLEER. The CDR3 is CASSQEGPIGLYGYTF.

V is TRBV9 and J is TRBJ2-1; TCRdb selects TRBD2, and the lack of DNA leaves this call unchecked. CDR3 length: 16 amino acids. CDR1 SGDLS and CDR2 YYNGEE come from the germline V gene. The chain's CDR3 is CASSDSGRKIYNEQFF.

The chain uses TRBV25-1 and TRBJ1-2; TCRdb picks TRBD1, but there is no DNA to check that call. Per the germline V gene, CDR1 is MGHDK and CDR2 is SYGVNS. There are 15 residues in the CDR3. The CDR3 spells CASSDRAVTGNGYTF.

The V gene is TRBV20-1, the J gene TRBJ2-7; TCRdb's D gene call, TRBD1, goes unchecked for lack of DNA. CDR3 size: 15 residues. Germline CDR1 reads DFQATT; CDR2 reads SNEGSKA (reference sequence). The CDR3 protein is CSASLRQGFSYEQYF.

The chain links TRBV5-1 to TRBJ1-1; as DNA is missing, the TRBD1 call by TCRdb cannot be tested. The length of the CDR3 is 16 residues. Germline-derived CDR1 and CDR2 are SGHRS and YFSETQ. The CDR3 region is CASSLGSGGSNTEAFF.

This sequence joins TRBV29-1 and TRBJ2-1. The CDR3 totals 14 residues. From germline, CDR1 is SQVTM and CDR2 ANQGSEA. The CDR3: CSVEEESSYNEQFF.

The chain couples TRBV19 to TRBJ1-3. The CDR3 runs to 15 residues. The V gene's germline CDR1 is LNHDA and CDR2 SQIVND (reference sequence). CDR3: CASSVHSISGNTIYF.

The V gene is TRBV28, the J gene TRBJ2-7; TCRdb outputs TRBD1, but without DNA this stays unchecked. Germline-derived CDR1 and CDR2 are MDHEN and SYDVKM. The CDR3 totals 15 residues. The CDR3 sequence is CASNTRTLSSYEQYF.